The sequence of this T cell receptor (beta chain) was determined in a study of early stage breast cancer tumors. The wider study: Most invasive tumors, about 75% of the 16, were ER+/PR+/HER2-.

This CDR3 is built from 14 residues. Germline V gene lookup returns CDR1 SQVTM and CDR2 ANQGSEA. Trimming removed 7 bases from V and 8 bases from J, with 21 bases in between. Tumor samples used roughly 17-55 mg of diced tissue. As to this clone: The antigen remains undetermined.

Whole-study results and caveats: Compared with adjacent normal breast, tumors showed around 2.5-fold denser, more clonal T cells. Tumor and normal breast were distinguished via blood comparison in 14 of 16 patients.

This table comes from immunoSEQ multiplex PCR, and its TCRdb copy is limited to in-frame clones, with some not included. The sample lists some 25,000 clones; roughly 64% were seen once. Sample: breast tumor tissue. The sequence came from a person in their sixties with breast cancer. The genes are TRBV29-1 and TRBJ2-1; D possibly corresponds to TRBD2 (6 bases). As DNA, the CDR3 is TGCAGCGCCCCGGGGGATTCTCTATTCGATGAGCAGTTCTTC. Amino acids: CSAPGDSLFDEQFF.